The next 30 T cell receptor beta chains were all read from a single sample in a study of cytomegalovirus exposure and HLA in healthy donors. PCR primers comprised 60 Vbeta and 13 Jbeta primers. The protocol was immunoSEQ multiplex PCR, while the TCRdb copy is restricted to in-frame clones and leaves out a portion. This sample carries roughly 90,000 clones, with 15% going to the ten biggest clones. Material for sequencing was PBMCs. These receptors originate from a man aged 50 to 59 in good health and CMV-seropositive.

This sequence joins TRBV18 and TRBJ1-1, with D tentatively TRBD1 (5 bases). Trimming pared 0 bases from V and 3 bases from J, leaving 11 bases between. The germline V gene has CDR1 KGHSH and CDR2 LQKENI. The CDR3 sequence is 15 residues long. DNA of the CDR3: TGTGCCAGCTCACCACCAAAGGGGTTGTACACTGAAGCTTTCTTT. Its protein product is CASSPPKGLYTEAFF.

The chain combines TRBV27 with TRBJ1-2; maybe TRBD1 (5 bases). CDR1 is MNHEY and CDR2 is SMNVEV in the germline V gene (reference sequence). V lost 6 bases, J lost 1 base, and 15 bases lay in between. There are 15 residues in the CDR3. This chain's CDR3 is CASRFSTARNYGYTF. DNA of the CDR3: TGTGCCAGCAGGTTTTCGACAGCCCGTAACTATGGCTACACCTTC.

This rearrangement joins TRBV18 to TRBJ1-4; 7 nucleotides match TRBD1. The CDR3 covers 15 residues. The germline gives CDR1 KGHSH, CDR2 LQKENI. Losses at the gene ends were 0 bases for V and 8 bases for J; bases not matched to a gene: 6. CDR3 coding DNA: TGTGCCAGCTCACCACCGACAGGGCAGGGGGAAAAACTGTTTTTT. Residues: CASSPPTGQGEKLFF.

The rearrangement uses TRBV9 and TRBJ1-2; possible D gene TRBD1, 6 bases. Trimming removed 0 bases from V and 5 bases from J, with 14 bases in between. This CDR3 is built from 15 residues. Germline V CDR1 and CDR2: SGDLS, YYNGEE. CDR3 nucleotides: TGTGCCAGCAGCGTAGGGAGCAGGACAGTATATGGCTACACCTTC. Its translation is CASSVGSRTVYGYTF. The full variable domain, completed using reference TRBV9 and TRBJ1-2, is DSGVTQTPKHLITATGQRVTLRCSPRSGDLSVYWYQQSLDQGLQFLIQYYNGEERAKGNILERFSAQQFPDLHSELNLSSLELGDSALYFCASSVGSRTVYGYTFGSGTRLTVV.

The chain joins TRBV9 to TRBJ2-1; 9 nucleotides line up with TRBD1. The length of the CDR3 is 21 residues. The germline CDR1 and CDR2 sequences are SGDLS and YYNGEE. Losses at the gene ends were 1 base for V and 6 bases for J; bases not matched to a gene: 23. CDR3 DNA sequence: TGTGCCAGCAGCGTACCCCTAGACTTAGACAGGGGGGTTTCTGTTGGCAATGAGCAGTTCTTC. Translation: CASSVPLDLDRGVSVGNEQFF.

The CDR3 bases are TGTGCCAGCGAAAGGACCCTCCGCGGGGGTGAAGCTTTCTTT. It translates to CASERTLRGGEAFF. The chain joins TRBV2 to TRBJ1-1; perhaps TRBD1 as D (5 bases). Between the trimmed V and J ends, which lost 8 bases and 7 bases, there was a span of 20 bases. Looked up from germline, CDR1 is SNHLY and CDR2 is FYNNEI. This CDR3 has 14 amino acids.

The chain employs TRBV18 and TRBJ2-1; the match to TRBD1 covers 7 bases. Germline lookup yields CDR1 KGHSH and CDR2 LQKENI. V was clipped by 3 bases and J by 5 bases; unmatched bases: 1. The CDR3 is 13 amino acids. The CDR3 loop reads CASSPGQDNEQFF. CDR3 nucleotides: TGTGCCAGCTCACCCGGACAGGACAATGAGCAGTTCTTC.

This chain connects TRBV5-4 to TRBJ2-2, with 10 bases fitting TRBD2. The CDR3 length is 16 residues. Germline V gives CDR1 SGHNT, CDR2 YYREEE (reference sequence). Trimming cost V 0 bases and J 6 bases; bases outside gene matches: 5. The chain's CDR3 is CASSLGQREGPGELFF. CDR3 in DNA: TGTGCCAGCAGCTTGGGGCAGCGGGAGGGACCCGGGGAGCTGTTTTTT.

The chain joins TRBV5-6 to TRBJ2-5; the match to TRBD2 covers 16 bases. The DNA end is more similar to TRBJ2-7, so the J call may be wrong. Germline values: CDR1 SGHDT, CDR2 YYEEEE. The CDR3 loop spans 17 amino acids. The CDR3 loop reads CASSPGLAGGGSYEQYF. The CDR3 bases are TGTGCCAGCAGCCCGGGACTAGCGGGAGGGGGGTCCTACGAGCAGTACTTC.

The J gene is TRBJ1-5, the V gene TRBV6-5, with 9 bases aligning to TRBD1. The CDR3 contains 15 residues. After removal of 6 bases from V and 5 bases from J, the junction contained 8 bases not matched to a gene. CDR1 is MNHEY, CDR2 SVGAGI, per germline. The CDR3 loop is CASSRSGTGYQPQHF. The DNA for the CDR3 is TGTGCCAGCAGCCGTTCCGGGACAGGGTATCAGCCCCAGCATTTT.

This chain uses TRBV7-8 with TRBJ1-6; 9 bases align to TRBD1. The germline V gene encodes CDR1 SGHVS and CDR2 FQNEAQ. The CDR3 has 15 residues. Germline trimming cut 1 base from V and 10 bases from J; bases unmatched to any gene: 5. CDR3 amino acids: CASSLVGTGWSPLHF. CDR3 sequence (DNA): TGTGCCAGCAGCTTAGTGGGGACAGGGTGGTCACCCCTCCACTTT.

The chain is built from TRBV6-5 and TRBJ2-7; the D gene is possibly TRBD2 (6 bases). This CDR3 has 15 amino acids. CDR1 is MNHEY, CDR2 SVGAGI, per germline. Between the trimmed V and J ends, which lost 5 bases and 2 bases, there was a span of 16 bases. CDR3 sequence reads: CASSPYGREAYEQYF. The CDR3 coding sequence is TGTGCCAGCAGTCCCTACGGGCGGGAAGCCTACGAGCAGTACTTC.

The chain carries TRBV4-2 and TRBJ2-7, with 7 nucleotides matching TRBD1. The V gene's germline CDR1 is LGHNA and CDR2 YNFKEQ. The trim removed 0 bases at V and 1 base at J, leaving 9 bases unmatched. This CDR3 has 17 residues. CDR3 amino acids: CASSQDYRGGFSYEQYV. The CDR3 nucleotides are TGTGCCAGCAGCCAAGATTATCGAGGGGGCTTTTCCTACGAGCAGTACGTC.

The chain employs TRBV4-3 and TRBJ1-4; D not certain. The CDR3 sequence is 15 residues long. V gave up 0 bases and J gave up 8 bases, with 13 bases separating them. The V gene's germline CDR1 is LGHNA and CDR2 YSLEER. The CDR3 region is CASSQDWAQVEKLFF. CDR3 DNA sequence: TGCGCCAGCAGCCAAGATTGGGCTCAGGTGGAAAAACTGTTTTTT.

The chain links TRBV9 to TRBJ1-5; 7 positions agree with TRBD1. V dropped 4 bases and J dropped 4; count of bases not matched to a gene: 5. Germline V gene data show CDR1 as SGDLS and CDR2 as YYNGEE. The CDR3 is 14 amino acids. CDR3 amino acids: CASSKGATNQPQHF. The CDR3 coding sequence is TGTGCCAGCAGCAAGGGGGCTACGAATCAGCCCCAGCATTTT.

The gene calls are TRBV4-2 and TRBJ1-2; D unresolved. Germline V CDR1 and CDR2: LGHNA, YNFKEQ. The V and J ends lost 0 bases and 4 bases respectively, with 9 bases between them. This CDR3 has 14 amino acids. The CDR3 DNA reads TGTGCCAGCAGCCAAGAGACTACCAGCTATGGCTACACCTTC. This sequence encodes CASSQETTSYGYTF.

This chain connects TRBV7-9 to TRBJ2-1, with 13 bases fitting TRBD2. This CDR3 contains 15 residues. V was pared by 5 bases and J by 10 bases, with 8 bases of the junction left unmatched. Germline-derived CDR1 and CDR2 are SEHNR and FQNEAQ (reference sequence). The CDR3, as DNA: TGTGCCAGCAGCCCTTGGACTAGCGGGAGTAGGGAGCAGTTCTTC. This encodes CASSPWTSGSREQFF.

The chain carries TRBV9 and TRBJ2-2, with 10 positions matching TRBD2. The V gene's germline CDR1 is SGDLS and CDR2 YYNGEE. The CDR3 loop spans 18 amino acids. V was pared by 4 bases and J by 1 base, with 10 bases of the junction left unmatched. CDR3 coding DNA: TGTGCCAGCAGCTCTCCAGCGGGAGGGCCCGGGAACACCGGGGAGCTGTTTTTT. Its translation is CASSSPAGGPGNTGELFF.

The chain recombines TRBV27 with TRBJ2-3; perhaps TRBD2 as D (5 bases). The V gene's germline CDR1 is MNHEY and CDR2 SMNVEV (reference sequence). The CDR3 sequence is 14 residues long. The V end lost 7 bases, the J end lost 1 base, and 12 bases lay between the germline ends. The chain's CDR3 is CASTPLARTDTQYF. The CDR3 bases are TGTGCCAGCACCCCCCTAGCTCGCACAGATACGCAGTATTTT.

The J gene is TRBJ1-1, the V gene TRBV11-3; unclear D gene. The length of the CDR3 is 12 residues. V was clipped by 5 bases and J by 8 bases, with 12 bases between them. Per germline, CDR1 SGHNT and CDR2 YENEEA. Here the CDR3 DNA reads TGTGCCAGCAGCCCCGCTCACGCGGAAGCTTTCTTT. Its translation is CASSPAHAEAFF.

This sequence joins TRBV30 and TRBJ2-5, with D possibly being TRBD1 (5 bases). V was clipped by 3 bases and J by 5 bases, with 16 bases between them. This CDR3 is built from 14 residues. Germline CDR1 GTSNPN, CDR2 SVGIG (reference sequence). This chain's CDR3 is CAWRPGQGEETQYF. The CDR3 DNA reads TGTGCCTGGAGACCCGGGCAGGGCGAGGAGACCCAGTACTTC.

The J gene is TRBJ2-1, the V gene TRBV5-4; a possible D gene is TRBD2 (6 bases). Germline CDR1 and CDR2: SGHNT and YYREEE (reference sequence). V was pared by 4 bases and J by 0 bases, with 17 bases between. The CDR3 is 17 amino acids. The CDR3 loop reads CASSPGSGVSSYNEQFF. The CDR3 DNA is TGTGCCAGCAGCCCCGGATCGGGGGTGAGCTCCTACAATGAGCAGTTCTTC.

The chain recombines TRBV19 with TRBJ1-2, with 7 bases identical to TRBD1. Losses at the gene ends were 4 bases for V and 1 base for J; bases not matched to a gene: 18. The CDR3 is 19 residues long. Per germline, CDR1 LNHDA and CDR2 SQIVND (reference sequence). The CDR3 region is CASSTATGQRAAVNYGYTF. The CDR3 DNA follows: TGTGCCAGTAGTACCGCGACGGGACAGAGAGCGGCCGTTAACTATGGCTACACCTTC. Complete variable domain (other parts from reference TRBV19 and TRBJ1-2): DGGITQSPKYLFRKEGQNVTLSCEQNLNHDAMYWYRQDPGQGLRLIYYSQIVNDFQKGDIAEGYSVSREKKESFPLTVTSAQKNPTAFYLCASSTATGQRAAVNYGYTFGSGTRLTVV.

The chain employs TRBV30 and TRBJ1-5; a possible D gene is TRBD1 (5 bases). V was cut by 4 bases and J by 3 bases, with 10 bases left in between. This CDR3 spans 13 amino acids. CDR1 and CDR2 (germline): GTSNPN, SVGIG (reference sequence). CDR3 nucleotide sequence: TGTGCCTGGACCAGGGATTCCAATCAGCCCCAGCATTTT. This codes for CAWTRDSNQPQHF.

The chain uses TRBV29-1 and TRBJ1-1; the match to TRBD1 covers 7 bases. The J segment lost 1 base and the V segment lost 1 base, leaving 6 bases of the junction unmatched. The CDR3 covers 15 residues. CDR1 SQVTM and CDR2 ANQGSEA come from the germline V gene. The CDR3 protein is CSVEGKQGRNTEAFF. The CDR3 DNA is TGCAGCGTTGAAGGTAAACAGGGGAGGAACACTGAAGCTTTCTTT.

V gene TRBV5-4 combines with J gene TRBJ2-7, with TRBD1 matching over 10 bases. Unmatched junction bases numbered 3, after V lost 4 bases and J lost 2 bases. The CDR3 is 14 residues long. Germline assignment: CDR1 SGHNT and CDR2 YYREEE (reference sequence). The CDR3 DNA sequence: TGTGCCAGCAGCACCGGACAGGGGGCCTACGAGCAGTACTTC. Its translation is CASSTGQGAYEQYF.

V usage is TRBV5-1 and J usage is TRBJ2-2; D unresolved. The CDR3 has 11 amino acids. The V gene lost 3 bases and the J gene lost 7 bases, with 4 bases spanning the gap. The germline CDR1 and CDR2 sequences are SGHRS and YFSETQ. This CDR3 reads CASSSVGELFF. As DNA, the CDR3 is TGCGCCAGCAGCTCTGTCGGGGAGCTGTTTTTT.

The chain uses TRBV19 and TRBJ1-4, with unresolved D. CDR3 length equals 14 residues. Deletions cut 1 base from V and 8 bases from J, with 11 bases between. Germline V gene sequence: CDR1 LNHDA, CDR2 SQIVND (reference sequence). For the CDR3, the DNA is TGTGCCAGTAGTATAGTTGCGGGAGAGGAAAAACTGTTTTTT. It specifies CASSIVAGEEKLFF.

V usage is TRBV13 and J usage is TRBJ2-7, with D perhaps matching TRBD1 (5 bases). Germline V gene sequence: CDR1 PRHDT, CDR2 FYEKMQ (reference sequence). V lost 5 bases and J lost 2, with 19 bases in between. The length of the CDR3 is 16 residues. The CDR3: CASSAVTGKSTYEQYF. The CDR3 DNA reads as TGTGCCAGCAGCGCCGTTACAGGCAAGAGCACCTACGAGCAGTACTTC.

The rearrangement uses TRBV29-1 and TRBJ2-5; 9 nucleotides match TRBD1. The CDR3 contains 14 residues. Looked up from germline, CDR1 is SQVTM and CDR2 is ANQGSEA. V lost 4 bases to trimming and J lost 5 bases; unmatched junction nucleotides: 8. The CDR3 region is CSVGTGGRAETQYF. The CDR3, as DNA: TGCAGCGTTGGAACAGGGGGCCGGGCGGAGACCCAGTACTTC.